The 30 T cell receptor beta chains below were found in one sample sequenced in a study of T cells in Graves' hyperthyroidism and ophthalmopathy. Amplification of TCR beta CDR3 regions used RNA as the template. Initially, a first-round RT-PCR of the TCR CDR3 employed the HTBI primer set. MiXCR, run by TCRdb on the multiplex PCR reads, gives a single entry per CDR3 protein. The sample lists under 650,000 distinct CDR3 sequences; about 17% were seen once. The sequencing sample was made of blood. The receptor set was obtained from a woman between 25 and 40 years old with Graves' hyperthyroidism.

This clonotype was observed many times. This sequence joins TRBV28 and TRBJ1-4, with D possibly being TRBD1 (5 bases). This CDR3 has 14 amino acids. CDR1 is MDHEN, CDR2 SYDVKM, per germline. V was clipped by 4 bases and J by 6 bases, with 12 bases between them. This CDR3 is CASSSPTVDEKLFF. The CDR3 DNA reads TGTGCCAGCAGTTCCCCGACAGTAGATGAAAAACTGTTTTTT.

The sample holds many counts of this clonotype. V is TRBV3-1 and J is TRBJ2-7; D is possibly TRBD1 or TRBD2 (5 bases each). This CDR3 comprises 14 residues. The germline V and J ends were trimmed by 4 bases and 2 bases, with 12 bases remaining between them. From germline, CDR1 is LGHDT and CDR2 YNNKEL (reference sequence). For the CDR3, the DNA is TGTGCCAGCAGCCGGGACCTTGGGACCTACGAGCAGTACTTC. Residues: CASSRDLGTYEQYF.

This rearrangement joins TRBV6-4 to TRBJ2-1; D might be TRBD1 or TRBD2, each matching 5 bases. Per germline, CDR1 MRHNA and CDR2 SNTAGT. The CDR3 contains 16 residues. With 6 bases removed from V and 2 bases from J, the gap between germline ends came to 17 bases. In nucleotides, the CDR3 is TGTGCCAGCAGCGATGGGACCGCCGGGGCCTACAATGAGCAGTTCTTC. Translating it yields CASSDGTAGAYNEQFF.

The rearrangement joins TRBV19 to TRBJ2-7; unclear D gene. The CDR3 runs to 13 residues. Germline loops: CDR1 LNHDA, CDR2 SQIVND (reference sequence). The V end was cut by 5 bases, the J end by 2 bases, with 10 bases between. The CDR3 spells CASSGPVPYEQYF. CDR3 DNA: TGTGCCAGTAGTGGTCCCGTTCCCTACGAGCAGTACTTC.

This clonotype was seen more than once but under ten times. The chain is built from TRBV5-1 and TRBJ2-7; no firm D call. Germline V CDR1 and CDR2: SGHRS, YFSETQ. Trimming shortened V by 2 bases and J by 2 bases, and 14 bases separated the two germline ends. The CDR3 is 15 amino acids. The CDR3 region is CASSLTSESTYEQYF. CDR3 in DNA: TGCGCCAGCAGCTTAACGAGCGAAAGCACCTACGAGCAGTACTTC.

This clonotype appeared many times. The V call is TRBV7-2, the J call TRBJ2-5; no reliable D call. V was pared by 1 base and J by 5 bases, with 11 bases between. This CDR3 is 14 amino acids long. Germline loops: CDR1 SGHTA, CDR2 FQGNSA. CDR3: CASSLVIDAETQYF. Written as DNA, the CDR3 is TGTGCCAGCAGCTTAGTGATAGACGCTGAGACCCAGTACTTC.

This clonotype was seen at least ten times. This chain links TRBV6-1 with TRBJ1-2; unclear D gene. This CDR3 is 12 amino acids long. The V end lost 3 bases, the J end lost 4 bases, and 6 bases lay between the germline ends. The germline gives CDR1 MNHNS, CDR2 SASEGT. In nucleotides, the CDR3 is TGTGCCAGCAGTGAGGGCAGCTATGGCTACACCTTC. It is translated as CASSEGSYGYTF.

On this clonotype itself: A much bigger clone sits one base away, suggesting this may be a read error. CDR3 nucleotides: TGTGCCTGGAGTGTACGGAACAGGCTGGGGCAGCCCCAGCATTTT. Its protein is CAWSVRNRLGQPQHF. The chain has TRBV30 and TRBJ1-5, with TRBD1 as a possible D gene (5 bases). Germline values: CDR1 GTSNPN, CDR2 SVGIG (reference sequence). The CDR3 is 15 residues long. V lost 0 bases to trimming and J lost 7 bases, with 16 bases between them.

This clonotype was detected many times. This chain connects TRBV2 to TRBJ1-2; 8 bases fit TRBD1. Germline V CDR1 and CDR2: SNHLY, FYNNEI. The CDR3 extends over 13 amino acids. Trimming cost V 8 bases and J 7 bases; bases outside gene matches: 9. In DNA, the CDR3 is TGTGCCAGCCAGGACAGGGTATCAAGTGGCTACACCTTC. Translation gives CASQDRVSSGYTF.

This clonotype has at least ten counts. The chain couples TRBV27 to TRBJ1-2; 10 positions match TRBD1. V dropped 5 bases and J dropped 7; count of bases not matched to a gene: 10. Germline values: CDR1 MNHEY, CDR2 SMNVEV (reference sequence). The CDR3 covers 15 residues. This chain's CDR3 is CASSERQGARSGYTF. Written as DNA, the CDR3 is TGTGCCAGCAGTGAACGACAGGGGGCGCGCAGTGGCTACACCTTC.

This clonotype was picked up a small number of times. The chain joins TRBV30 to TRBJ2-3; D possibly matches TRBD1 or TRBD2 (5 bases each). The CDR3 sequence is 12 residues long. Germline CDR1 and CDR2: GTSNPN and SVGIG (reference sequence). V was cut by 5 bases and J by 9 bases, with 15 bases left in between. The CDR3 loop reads CAWGAGARTQYF. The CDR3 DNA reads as TGTGCCTGGGGGGCGGGTGCGCGCACGCAGTATTTT.

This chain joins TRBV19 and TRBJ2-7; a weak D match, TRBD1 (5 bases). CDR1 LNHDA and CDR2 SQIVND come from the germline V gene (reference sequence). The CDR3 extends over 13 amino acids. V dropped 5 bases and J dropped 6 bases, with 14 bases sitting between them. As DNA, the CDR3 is TGTGCCAGTAGTTGGCAGGGCCAGGGCGAGCAGTACTTC. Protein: CASSWQGQGEQYF.

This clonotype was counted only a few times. The CDR3 bases are TGTGCCAGCAGCGGCCCCTCTAGCGGGAGCGTCTATGAGCAGTTCTTC. It codes for CASSGPSSGSVYEQFF. This rearrangement joins TRBV9 to TRBJ2-1; 10 nucleotides match TRBD2. V shed 3 bases and J 8 bases; nucleotides not matched to a gene: 11. The V gene's germline CDR1 is SGDLS and CDR2 YYNGEE. The CDR3 has 16 residues.

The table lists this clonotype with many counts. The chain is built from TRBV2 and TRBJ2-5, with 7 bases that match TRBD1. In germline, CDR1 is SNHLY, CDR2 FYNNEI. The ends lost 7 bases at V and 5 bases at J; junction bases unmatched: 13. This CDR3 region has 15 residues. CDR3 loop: CASKRGTGEPETQYF. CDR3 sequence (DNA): TGTGCCAGCAAAAGGGGAACAGGGGAACCGGAGACCCAGTACTTC.

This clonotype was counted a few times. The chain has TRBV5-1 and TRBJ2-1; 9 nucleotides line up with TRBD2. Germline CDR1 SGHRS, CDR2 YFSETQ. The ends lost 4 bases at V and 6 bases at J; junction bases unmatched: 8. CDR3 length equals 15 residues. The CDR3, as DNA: TGCGCCAGCAGCCTGACAGCGGGAGGAGGCAATGAGCAGTTCTTC. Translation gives CASSLTAGGGNEQFF.

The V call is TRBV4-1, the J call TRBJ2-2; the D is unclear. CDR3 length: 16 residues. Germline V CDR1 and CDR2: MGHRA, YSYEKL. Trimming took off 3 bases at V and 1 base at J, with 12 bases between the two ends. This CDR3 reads CASSQVRTGNTGELFF. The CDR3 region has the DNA TGCGCCAGCAGCCAGGTTAGGACGGGGAACACCGGGGAGCTGTTTTTT.

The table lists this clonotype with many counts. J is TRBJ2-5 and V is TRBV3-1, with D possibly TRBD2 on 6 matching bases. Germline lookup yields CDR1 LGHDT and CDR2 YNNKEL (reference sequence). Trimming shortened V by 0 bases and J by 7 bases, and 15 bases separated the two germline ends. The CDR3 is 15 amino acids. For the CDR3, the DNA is TGTGCCAGCAGCCAAGATCTTGGCGGGGATGGGACCCAGTACTTC. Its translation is CASSQDLGGDGTQYF.

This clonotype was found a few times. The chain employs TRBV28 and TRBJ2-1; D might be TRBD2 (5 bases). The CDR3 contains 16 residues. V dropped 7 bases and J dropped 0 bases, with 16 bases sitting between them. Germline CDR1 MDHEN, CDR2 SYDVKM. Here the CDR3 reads CASKKGRDFSYNEQFF. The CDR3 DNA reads TGTGCCAGCAAAAAGGGCCGGGATTTCTCCTACAATGAGCAGTTCTTC.

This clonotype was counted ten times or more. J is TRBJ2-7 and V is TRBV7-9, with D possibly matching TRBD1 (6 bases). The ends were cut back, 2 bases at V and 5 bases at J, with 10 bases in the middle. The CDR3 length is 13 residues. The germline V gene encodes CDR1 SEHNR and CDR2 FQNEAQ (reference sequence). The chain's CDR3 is CASSLTGSNEQYF. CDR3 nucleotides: TGTGCCAGCAGCTTAACAGGGAGCAACGAGCAGTACTTC.

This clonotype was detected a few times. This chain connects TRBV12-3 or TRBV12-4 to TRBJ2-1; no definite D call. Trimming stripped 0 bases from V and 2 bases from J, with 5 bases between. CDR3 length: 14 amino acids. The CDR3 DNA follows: TGTGCCAGCAGTTTAGCGCTTACCTACAATGAGCAGTTCTTC. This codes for CASSLALTYNEQFF.

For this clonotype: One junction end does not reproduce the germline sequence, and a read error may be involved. As DNA, the CDR3 is TGTGCCAGCAGCTTAGCGACTAGCGTAAGCTCCTACAATGAGCAGTCCTTC. Protein sequence: CASSLATSVSSYNEQSF. The chain employs TRBV5-5 and TRBJ2-1; 8 nucleotides align to TRBD2. Germline V gene lookup returns CDR1 SGHKS and CDR2 YYEKEE (reference sequence). The CDR3 has 17 residues.

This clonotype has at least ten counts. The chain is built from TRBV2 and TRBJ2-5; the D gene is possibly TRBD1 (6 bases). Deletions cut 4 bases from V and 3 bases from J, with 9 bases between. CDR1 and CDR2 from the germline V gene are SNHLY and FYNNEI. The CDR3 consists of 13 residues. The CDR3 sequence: CASSAQGKETQYF. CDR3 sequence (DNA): TGTGCCAGCAGTGCGCAGGGGAAAGAGACCCAGTACTTC.

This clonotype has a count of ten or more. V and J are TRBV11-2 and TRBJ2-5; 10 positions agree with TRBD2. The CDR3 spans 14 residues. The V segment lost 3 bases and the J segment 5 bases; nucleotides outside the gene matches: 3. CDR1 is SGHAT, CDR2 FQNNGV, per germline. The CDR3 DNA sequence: TGTGCCAGCAGCTTTAGCGGGGGGAGGGAGACCCAGTACTTC. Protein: CASSFSGGRETQYF.

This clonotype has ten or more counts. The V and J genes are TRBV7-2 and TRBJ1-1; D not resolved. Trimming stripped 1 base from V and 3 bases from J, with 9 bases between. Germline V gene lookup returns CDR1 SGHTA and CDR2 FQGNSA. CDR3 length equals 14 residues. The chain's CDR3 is CASSLEAGHTEAFF. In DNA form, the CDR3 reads TGTGCCAGCAGCTTAGAGGCGGGCCACACTGAAGCTTTCTTT.

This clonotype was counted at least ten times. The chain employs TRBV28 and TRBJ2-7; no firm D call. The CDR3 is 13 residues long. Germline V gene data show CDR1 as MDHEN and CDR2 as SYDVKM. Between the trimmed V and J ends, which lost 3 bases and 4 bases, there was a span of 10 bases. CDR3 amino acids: CASSFRPVYEQYF. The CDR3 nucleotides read TGTGCCAGCAGTTTTCGCCCGGTGTACGAGCAGTACTTC.

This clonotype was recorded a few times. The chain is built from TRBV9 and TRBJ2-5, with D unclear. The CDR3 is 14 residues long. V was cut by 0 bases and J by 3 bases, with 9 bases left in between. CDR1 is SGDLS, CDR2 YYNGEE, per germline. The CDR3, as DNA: TGTGCCAGCAGCGTAGATAGTAGCAAAGAGACCCAGTACTTC. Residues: CASSVDSSKETQYF.

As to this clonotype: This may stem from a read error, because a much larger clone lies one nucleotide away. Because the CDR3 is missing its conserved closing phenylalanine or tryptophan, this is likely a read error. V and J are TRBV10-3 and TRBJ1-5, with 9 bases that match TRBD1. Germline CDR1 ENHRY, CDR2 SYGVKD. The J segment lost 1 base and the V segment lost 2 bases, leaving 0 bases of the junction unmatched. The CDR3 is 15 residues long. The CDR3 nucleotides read TGTGCCATCAGTGAGGGACAGGGGAGCAATCAGCCCCAGCATCTT. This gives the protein CAISEGQGSNQPQHL.

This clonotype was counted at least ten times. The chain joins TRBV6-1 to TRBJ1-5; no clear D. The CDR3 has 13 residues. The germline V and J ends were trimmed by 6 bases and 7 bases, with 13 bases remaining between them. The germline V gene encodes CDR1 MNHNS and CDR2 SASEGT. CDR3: CASREAGEQPQHF. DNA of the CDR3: TGTGCCAGCAGGGAGGCAGGAGAACAGCCCCAGCATTTT.

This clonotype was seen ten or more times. CDR3 region: CASSTRGLNTEAFF. The CDR3 region has the DNA TGTGCCAGCAGCACCAGGGGTTTGAACACTGAAGCTTTCTTT. J is TRBJ1-1 and V is TRBV11-1, with D possibly TRBD1 on 6 matching bases. From germline, CDR1 is SGHAT and CDR2 FQDESV (reference sequence). The CDR3 contains 14 residues. Trimming cost V 5 bases and J 0 bases, with 10 bases left between them.

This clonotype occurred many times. DNA of the CDR3: TGTGCCAGCAGTGCGAAGAGGACAGTCTATGGCTACACCTTC. Its translation: CASSAKRTVYGYTF. The chain employs TRBV2 and TRBJ1-2, with D perhaps TRBD1 (6 bases). CDR1 and CDR2 (germline): SNHLY, FYNNEI. V was cut by 4 bases and J by 4 bases, with 13 bases left in between. The CDR3 totals 14 residues. Combining the CDR3 with reference TRBV2 and TRBJ1-2 gives the whole variable domain EPEVTQTPSHQVTQMGQEVILRCVPISNHLYFYWYRQILGQKVEFLVSFYNNEISEKSEIFDDQFSVERPDGSNFTLKIRSTKLEDSAMYFCASSAKRTVYGYTFGSGTRLTVV.